This entry concerns a single TCR beta chain. This sample was taken from a study of OX40 agonist ivuxolimab in advanced cancers. Assay used: immunoSEQ multiplex PCR; TCRdb lists only in-frame clones, some missing. The sample holds approximately 92,000 clones; 95% to 96% are singletons and the top ten take just over 2%. The source is an adult with an advanced solid tumor such as melanoma, head and neck, liver or kidney cancer. This sample comprised CD4+ or CD8+ T cells sorted from blood, obtained in a trial of the OX40 agonist ivuxolimab.

This chain's CDR3 is CASTNRAVGGNFPHNEQFF. The CDR3, as DNA: TGTGCCAGCACTAACCGAGCGGTGGGAGGGAACTTCCCCCACAATGAGCAGTTCTTC. The chain links TRBV27 to TRBJ2-1, with TRBD2 identical over 7 bases. J was trimmed by 5 bases and V by 7 bases; bases with no gene match: 23. In germline, CDR1 is MNHEY, CDR2 SMNVEV (reference sequence). This CDR3 is built from 19 residues.